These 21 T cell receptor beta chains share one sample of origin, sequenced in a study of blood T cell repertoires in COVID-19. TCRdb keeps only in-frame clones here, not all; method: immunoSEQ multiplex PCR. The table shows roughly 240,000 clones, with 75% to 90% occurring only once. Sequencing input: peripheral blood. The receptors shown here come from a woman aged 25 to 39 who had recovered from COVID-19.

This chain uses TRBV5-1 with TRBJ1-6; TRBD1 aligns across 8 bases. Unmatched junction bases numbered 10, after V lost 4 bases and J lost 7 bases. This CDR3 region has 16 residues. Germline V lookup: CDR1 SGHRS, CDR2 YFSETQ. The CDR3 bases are TGCGCCAGCAGCCCCTCCGGGACAGGCAGAAATTCACCCCTCCACTTT. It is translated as CASSPSGTGRNSPLHF.

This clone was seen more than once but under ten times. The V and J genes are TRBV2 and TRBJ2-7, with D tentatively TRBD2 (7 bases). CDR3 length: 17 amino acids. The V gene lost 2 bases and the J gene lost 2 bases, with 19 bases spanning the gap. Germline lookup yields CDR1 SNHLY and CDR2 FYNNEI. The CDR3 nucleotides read TGTGCCAGCAGTGAATTGTTGGCGGGGGCCTACCCCTACGAGCAGTACTTC. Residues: CASSELLAGAYPYEQYF. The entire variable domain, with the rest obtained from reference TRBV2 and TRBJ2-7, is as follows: EPEVTQTPSHQVTQMGQEVILRCVPISNHLYFYWYRQILGQKVEFLVSFYNNEISEKSEIFDDQFSVERPDGSNFTLKIRSTKLEDSAMYFCASSELLAGAYPYEQYFGPGTRLTVT.

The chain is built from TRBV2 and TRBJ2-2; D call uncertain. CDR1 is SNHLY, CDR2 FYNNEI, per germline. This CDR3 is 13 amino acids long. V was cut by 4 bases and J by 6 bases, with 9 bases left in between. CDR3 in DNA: TGTGCCAGCAGTGTCGGCCAGGCCGGGGAGCTGTTTTTT. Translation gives CASSVGQAGELFF. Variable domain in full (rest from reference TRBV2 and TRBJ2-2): EPEVTQTPSHQVTQMGQEVILRCVPISNHLYFYWYRQILGQKVEFLVSFYNNEISEKSEIFDDQFSVERPDGSNFTLKIRSTKLEDSAMYFCASSVGQAGELFFGEGSRLTVL.

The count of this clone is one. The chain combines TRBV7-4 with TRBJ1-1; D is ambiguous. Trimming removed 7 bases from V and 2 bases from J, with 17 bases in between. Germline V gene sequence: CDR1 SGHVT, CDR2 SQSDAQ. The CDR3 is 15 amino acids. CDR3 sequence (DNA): TGTGCCAGCAACCGACCCTGGGCGTTCAACACTGAAGCTTTCTTT. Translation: CASNRPWAFNTEAFF.

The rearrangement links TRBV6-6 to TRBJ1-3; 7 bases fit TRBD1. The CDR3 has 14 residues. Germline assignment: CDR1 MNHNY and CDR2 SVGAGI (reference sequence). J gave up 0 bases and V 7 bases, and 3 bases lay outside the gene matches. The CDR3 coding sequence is TGTGCCAGCACTGGACAGGTCTCTGGAAACACCATATATTTT. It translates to CASTGQVSGNTIYF.

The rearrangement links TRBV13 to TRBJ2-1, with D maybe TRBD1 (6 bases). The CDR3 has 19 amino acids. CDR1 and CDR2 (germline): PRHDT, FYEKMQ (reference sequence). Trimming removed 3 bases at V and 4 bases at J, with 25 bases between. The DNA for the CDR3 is TGTGCCAGCAGCTTTAATAGCCCTAGACCGACAGGAATTTACAATGAGCAGTTCTTC. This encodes CASSFNSPRPTGIYNEQFF.

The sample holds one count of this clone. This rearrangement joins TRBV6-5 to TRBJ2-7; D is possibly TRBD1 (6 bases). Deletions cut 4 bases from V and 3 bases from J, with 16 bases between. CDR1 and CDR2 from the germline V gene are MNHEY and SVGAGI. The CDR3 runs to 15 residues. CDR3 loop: CASSWTVAGVYEQYF. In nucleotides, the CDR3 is TGTGCCAGCAGTTGGACGGTGGCAGGGGTCTACGAGCAGTACTTC.

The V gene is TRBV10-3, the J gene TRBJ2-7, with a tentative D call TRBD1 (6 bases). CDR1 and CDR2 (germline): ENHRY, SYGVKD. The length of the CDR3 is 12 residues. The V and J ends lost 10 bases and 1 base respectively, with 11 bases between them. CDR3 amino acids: CATLDRSYEQYF. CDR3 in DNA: TGTGCCACCTTGGACAGATCCTACGAGCAGTACTTC.

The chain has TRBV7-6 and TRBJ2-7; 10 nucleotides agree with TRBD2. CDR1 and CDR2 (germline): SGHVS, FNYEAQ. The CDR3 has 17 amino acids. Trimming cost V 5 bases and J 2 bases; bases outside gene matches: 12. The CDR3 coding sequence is TGTGCCAGCAGCGACCGAGCTAGCGGGGGCCTCCCCTACGAGCAGTACTTC. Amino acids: CASSDRASGGLPYEQYF.

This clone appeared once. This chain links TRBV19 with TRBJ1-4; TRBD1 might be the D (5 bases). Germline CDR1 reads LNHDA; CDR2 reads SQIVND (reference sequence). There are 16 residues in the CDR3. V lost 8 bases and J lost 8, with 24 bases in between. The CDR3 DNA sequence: TGTGCCAGTCGATTGCGCCATGGTGCTCGGGGGGAAAAACTGTTTTTT. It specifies CASRLRHGARGEKLFF. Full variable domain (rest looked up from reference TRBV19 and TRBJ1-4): DGGITQSPKYLFRKEGQNVTLSCEQNLNHDAMYWYRQDPGQGLRLIYYSQIVNDFQKGDIAEGYSVSREKKESFPLTVTSAQKNPTAFYLCASRLRHGARGEKLFFGSGTQLSVL.

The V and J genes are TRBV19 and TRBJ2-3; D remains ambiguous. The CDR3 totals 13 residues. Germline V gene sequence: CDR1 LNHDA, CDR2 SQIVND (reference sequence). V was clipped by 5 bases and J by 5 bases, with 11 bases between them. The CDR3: CASSPFFGDTQYF. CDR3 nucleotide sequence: TGTGCCAGTAGTCCCTTCTTCGGAGATACGCAGTATTTT.

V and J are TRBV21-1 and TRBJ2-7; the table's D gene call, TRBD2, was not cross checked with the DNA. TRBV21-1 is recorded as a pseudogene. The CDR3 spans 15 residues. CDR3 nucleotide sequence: TGTGCCAGCAGCAAATCCTCTGGGGGGGGTTTTGGGCAGTACTTC. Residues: CASSKSSGGGFGQYF.

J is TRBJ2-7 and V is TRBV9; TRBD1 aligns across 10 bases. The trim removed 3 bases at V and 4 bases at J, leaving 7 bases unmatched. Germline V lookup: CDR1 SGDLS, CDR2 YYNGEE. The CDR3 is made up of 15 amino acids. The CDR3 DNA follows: TGTGCCAGCAGCGGAGGGGACAGGGGAGAGTACGAGCAGTACTTC. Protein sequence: CASSGGDRGEYEQYF. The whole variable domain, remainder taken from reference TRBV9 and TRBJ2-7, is DSGVTQTPKHLITATGQRVTLRCSPRSGDLSVYWYQQSLDQGLQFLIQYYNGEERAKGNILERFSAQQFPDLHSELNLSSLELGDSALYFCASSGGDRGEYEQYFGPGTRLTVT.

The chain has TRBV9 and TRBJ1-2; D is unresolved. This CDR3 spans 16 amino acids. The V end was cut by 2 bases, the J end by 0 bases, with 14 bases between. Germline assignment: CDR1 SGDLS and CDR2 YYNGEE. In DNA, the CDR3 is TGTGCCAGCAGCGTGGGCCCAGGCCAATCTAACTATGGCTACACCTTC. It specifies CASSVGPGQSNYGYTF.

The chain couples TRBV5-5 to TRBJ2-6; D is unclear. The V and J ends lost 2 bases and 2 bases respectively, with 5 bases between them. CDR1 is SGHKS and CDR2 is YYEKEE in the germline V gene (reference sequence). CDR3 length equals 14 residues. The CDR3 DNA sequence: TGTGCCAGCAGCTTCACAGCTGGGGCCAACGTCCTGACTTTC. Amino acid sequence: CASSFTAGANVLTF. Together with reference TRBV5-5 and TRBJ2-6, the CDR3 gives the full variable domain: DAGVTQSPTHLIKTRGQQVTLRCSPISGHKSVSWYQQVLGQGPQFIFQYYEKEERGRGNFPDRFSARQFPNYSSELNVNALLLGDSALYLCASSFTAGANVLTFGAGSRLTVL.

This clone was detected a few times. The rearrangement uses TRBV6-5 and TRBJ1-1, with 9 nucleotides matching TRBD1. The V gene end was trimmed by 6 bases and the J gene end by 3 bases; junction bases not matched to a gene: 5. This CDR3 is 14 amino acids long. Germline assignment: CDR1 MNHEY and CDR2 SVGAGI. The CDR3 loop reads CASRGQGRDTEAFF. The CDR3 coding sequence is TGTGCCAGCAGGGGACAGGGAAGGGACACTGAAGCTTTCTTT.

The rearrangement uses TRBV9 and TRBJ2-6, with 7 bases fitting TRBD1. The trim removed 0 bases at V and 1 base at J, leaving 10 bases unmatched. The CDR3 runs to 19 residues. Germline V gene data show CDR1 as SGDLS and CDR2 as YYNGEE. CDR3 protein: CASSVDSRTGHSGANVLTF. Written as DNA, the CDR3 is TGTGCCAGCAGCGTAGATTCCAGGACAGGTCATTCTGGGGCCAACGTCCTGACTTTC.

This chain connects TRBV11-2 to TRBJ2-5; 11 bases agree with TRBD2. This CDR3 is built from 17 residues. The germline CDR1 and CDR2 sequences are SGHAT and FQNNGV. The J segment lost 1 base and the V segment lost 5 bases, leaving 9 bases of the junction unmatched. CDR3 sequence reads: CASSPPLAGGAQETQYF. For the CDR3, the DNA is TGTGCCAGCAGCCCACCTCTAGCGGGGGGAGCCCAAGAGACCCAGTACTTC.

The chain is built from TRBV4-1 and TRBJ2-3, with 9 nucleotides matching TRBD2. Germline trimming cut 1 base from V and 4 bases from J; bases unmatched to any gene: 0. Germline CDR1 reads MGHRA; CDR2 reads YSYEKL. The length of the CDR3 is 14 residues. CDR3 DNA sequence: TGCGCCAGCAGCCAAGGACTAGCGGCAGATACGCAGTATTTT. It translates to CASSQGLAADTQYF.

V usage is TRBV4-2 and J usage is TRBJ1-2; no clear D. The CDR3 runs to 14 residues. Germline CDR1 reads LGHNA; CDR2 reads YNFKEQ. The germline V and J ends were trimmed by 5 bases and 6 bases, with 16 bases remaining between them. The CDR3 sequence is CASSTNVFGDGYTF. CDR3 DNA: TGTGCCAGCAGCACAAATGTTTTCGGGGATGGCTACACCTTC.

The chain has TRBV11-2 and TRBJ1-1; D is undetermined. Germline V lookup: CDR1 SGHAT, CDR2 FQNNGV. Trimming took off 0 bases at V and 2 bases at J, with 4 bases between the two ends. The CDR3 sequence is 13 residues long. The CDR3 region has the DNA TGTGCCAGCAGCTTAGAGGCAAACACTGAAGCTTTCTTT. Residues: CASSLEANTEAFF.